Reported below is one TCR beta chain. Its antigen is unknown. This record belongs to a study of cytomegalovirus exposure and HLA in healthy donors. Overall study context: Per a later analysis, the approximately 690 first-cohort and more than 100 validation repertoires shared one platform. Whole-study findings and limits: Listed as cytomegalovirus-associated were 150 or so TCR beta chains. Reports credit the classifier with highly specific, highly sensitive diagnosis of cytomegalovirus status.

The repertoire was sequenced with immunoSEQ multiplex PCR; TCRdb's copy has only in-frame clones and lacks some. The repertoire holds 250,000 to 350,000 clones, about 90% seen once, with 0.95% to 1.5% in the top ten. This CDR3 region has 15 residues. Germline CDR1 is MNHEY and CDR2 is SVGAGI. Trimming removed 6 bases from V and 1 base from J, with 15 bases in between. The TCR comes from a woman aged 25 to 39 in good health and CMV-seropositive. This chain uses TRBV6-5 with TRBJ1-1; TRBD1 is a possible D gene (5 bases). Sequencing was done on a sample of PBMCs. CDR3 nucleotides: TGTGCCAGCAGACCCGCCGGGGGTCGGAACACTGAAGCTTTCTTT. Protein: CASRPAGGRNTEAFF.